This TCR beta chain was profiled in a study of human T cells and chemical hapten exposure. Whole-study findings and limits: Donors, who had alopecia, may show an immune response that differs from healthy people's.

The time point is: patch test 1, 2 weeks after DPC sensitization. Treatment specified: therapeutic diphenylcyclopropenone sensitization with weekly scalp DPC. This clonotype turned up a few times. As yet, its antigen is unknown. Germline V lookup: CDR1 SGHRS, CDR2 YFSETQ. There are 13 residues in the CDR3. The V and J ends lost 7 bases and 0 bases respectively, with 11 bases between them. TCRdb ran MiXCR on the RACE reads and lists one entry per CDR3 protein. The table includes about 120,000 distinct CDR3 sequences, roughly 15% detected once. The sample consisted of whole blood, taken in connection with sensitization to the hapten diphenylcyclopropenone (DPC). The chain employs TRBV5-1 and TRBJ2-7; D may correspond to TRBD1 or TRBD2 (5 bases each). This TCR was sampled from a man aged 18 to 30 with alopecia areata. Some clones in this sample may be carry-over from other donors' samples. In nucleotides, the CDR3 is TGCGCCAGCGGGACCGCGAGCTCCTACGAGCAGTACTTC. This gives the protein CASGTASSYEQYF.